These T cell receptor beta chains were read from a single sample in a study of blood T cell repertoires in COVID-19. Only in-frame clones appear in the TCRdb table, and some are missing; sequencing was by immunoSEQ multiplex PCR. The sample consists of fewer than 250,000 clones, over 80% of them appearing once. Source material: PBMCs or T cells enriched from blood (not recorded which). The receptors here all came from a woman aged 40 to 55 who had recovered from COVID-19. CDR3s leave out the opening cysteine and the closing phenylalanine or tryptophan. Some rows mark clone size as missing; the rest say once, few, many or name a class of expanded clone.

len	v_gene	j_gene	abundance	CDR3aa
13	TRBV14	TRBJ1-2	once	ASSQEDWRKEGYT
13	TRBV5-1	TRBJ2-5	NA	ASSYLAGVGETQY
10	TRBV6-5	TRBJ2-1	NA	ASSSGTVGSF
13	TRBV7-9	TRBJ1-2	NA	ASSLGQGSNYGYT
14	TRBV4-1	TRBJ2-2	NA	ASSLMGQGKTGELF
15	TRBV2	TRBJ2-5	few	ASSLTTGATGSETQY
8	TRBV20-1	TRBJ2-1	NA	SARFDEQF
9	TRBV6-2/TRBV6-3	TRBJ1-1	few	ASSYLGEAF
9	TRBV25-1	TRBJ1-2	NA	ASRGGEGYT
12	TRBV5-1	TRBJ1-2	once	ASSDPGSLYGYT
14	TRBV4-1	TRBJ2-7	NA	ASSQGGRTNSYEQY
12	TRBV7-2	TRBJ1-3	NA	ASSSGTGGNTIY
12	TRBV28	TRBJ1-2	once	ASSPGGQTLGYT
11	TRBV12-3/TRBV12-4	TRBJ1-5	NA	ASSRVLSQPQH
12	TRBV7-3	TRBJ2-7	NA	ASSSRGPRYEQY
12	TRBV4-1	TRBJ1-5	NA	ASSQVAGVQPQH
17	TRBV19	TRBJ2-1	few	ASSPGQGSYKYIYNEQF
12	TRBV5-4	TRBJ2-3	NA	ASSLAGGPDTQY
14	TRBV6-1	TRBJ2-1	NA	ASSEYWTSGKVEQF
13	TRBV6-1	TRBJ2-5	few	ASSEGGQGSETQY
13	TRBV9	TRBJ1-2	NA	ASSVGDRGDYGYT
14	TRBV19	TRBJ2-2	NA	ASTLGQGWNTGELF
16	TRBV28	TRBJ2-1	NA	ASSLWHRLAGGLNEQF
11	TRBV11-2	TRBJ1-1	NA	ASSFGQTTEAF
11	TRBV19	TRBJ1-5	NA	ASRRTLNQPQH
13	TRBV28	TRBJ1-3	NA	ASSLEVTSGNTIY
12	TRBV7-3	TRBJ1-2	once	ASSPDAGGNGYT
11	TRBV28	TRBJ1-1	NA	ASSFSSGTMKG
11	TRBV7-9	TRBJ1-3	NA	ASETGPGNTIY
12	TRBV3-1/TRBV3-2	TRBJ1-2	NA	ASSPTRQGTGYT
11	TRBV27	TRBJ2-2	NA	ASRRRGAGELF